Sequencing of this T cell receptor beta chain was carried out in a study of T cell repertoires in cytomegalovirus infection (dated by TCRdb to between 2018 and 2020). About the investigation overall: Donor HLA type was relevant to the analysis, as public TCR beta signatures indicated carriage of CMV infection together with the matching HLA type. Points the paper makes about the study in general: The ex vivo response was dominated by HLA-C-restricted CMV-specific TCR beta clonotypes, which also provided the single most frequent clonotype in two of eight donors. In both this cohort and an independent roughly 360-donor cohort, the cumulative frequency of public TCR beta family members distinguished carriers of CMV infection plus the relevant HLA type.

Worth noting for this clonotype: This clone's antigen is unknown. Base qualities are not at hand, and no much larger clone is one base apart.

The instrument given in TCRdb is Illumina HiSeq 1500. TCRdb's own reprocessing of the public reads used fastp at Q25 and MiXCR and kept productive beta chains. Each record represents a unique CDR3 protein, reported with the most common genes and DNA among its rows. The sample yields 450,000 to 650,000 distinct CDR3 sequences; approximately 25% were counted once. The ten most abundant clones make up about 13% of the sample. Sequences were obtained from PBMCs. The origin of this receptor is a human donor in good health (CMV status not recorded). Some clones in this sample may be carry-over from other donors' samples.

The sequenced DNA: TGTGCCAGCAGTCTCGACAGGCGCCAAGAGACCCAGTACTTC. This translates into CASSLDRRQETQYF. The chain couples TRBV28 to TRBJ2-5, and perhaps TRBD1 as D gene, on 6 matching bases. CDR1 and CDR2, looked up from the germline V gene, are MDHEN and SYDVKM. Measured from the cysteine to the phenylalanine, the CDR3 is 14 residues long. Only CDR3 DNA is held: 42 bases, read in frame from base 1. V loses 5 bases of germline sequence and J loses 1 base, and the interval between the two ends is 11 bases.